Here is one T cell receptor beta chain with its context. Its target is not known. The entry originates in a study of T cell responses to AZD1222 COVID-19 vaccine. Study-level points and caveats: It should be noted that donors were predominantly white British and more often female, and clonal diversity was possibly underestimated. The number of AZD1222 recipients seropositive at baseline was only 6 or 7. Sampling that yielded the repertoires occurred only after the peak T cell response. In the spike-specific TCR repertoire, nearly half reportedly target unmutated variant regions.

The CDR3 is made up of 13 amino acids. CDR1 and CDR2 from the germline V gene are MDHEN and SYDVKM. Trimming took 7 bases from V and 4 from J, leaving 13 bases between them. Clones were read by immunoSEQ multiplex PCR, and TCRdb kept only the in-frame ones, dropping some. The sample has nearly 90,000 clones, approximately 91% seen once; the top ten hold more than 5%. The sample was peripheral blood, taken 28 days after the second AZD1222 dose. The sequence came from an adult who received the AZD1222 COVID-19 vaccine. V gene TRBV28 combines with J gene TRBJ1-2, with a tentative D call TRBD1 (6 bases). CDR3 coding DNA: TGTGCCAGCAAGAGGGGGGGAGCCTATGGCTACACCTTC. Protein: CASKRGGAYGYTF.